Below are 23 T cell receptor beta chains sequenced from a single sample in a study of T cells in Graves' hyperthyroidism and ophthalmopathy. RNA transcripts provided the source from which TCR beta CDR3 regions were amplified. The TCR CDR3 was amplified in a first-round RT-PCR using the HTBI primer set. One entry per CDR3 protein, called by TCRdb with MiXCR from the multiplex PCR reads. The data show some 580,000 distinct CDR3 sequences, with 15% to 20% seen just once and more than 3% held by the top ten. Sample: blood. These receptors were obtained from a middle-aged woman with Graves' ophthalmopathy.

The rearrangement joins TRBV6-1 to TRBJ2-7; 14 nucleotides match TRBD2. V was clipped by 6 bases and J by 4 bases; unmatched bases: 5. The CDR3 consists of 15 residues. The germline gives CDR1 MNHNS, CDR2 SASEGT. In DNA, the CDR3 is TGTGCCAGCAGGGGGACTAGCGGGGGCAAATACGAGCAGTACTTC. Translating it yields CASRGTSGGKYEQYF.

This clonotype came up many times. CDR3 nucleotides: TGTGCCAGCAGCGACCCAGGGACAGGCAATCAGCCCCAGCATTTT. It encodes CASSDPGTGNQPQHF. The chain combines TRBV2 with TRBJ1-5; TRBD1 aligns across 7 bases. Germline V gives CDR1 SNHLY, CDR2 FYNNEI. V lost 6 bases to trimming and J lost 2 bases; unmatched junction nucleotides: 7. This CDR3 is built from 15 residues.

This clonotype was counted at least ten times. The CDR3 nucleotides read TGTGCCAGCAGCTTGGAAGGACAGGGGGCTGAGACCCAGTACTTC. Its translation: CASSLEGQGAETQYF. The chain links TRBV5-8 to TRBJ2-5; 11 nucleotides agree with TRBD1. This CDR3 is built from 15 residues. With V trimmed by 0 bases and J by 5 bases, 3 bases remained unmatched. Germline loops: CDR1 SGHTS, CDR2 YDEGEE.

V and J are TRBV12-3 or TRBV12-4 and TRBJ1-3; D remains unclear. V was pared by 4 bases and J by 0 bases, with 16 bases between. The CDR3 runs 17 residues. CDR3 nucleotides: TGTGCCAGCAGTTCCGACGGTTTACTCTCCTCTGGAAACACCATATATTTT. Protein product: CASSSDGLLSSGNTIYF.

This clonotype was picked up a small number of times. CDR3 residues: CSALGRGGTSGYNEQFF. The CDR3, as DNA: TGCAGCGCTTTAGGCCGAGGGGGGACTAGCGGCTACAATGAGCAGTTCTTC. V gene TRBV29-1 combines with J gene TRBJ2-1, with 11 bases lining up with TRBD2. V was pared by 7 bases and J by 3 bases, with 14 bases of the junction left unmatched. Germline V CDR1 and CDR2: SQVTM, ANQGSEA. This CDR3 is 17 amino acids long.

The chain combines TRBV13 with TRBJ1-6; 8 bases are a match to TRBD1. Losses at the gene ends were 5 bases for V and 2 bases for J; bases not matched to a gene: 5. This CDR3 has 16 amino acids. The V gene's germline CDR1 is PRHDT and CDR2 FYEKMQ (reference sequence). In nucleotides, the CDR3 is TGTGCCAGCAGCCTGCGGACAGGGACCTATAATTCACCCCTCCACTTT. Residues: CASSLRTGTYNSPLHF.

At least ten counts were recorded for this clonotype. The rearrangement joins TRBV30 to TRBJ1-1; 10 bases map to TRBD1. The CDR3 runs to 15 residues. CDR1 GTSNPN and CDR2 SVGIG come from the germline V gene (reference sequence). The V and J ends lost 1 base and 5 bases, in that order; junction bases with no gene match: 7. CDR3 nucleotides: TGTGCCTGGAGTGAACAAGACAGGGGGCGGACTGAAGCTTTCTTT. Encoded protein: CAWSEQDRGRTEAFF.

In this sample, this clonotype turned up many times. The rearrangement joins TRBV7-3 to TRBJ1-1, with 8 bases matching TRBD1. Trimming removed 3 bases from V and 5 bases from J; junction bases left unmatched: 5. The germline CDR1 and CDR2 sequences are SGHTA and FQGTGA. The CDR3 consists of 14 residues. The CDR3 nucleotides read TGTGCCAGCAGCTTCTCAGGGGGCGGAACTGAAGCTTTCTTT. Translation: CASSFSGGGTEAFF.

This clonotype was seen at least ten times. CDR3 DNA: TGTGCCAGCAGTGACGATGTGGACACTGAAGCTTTCTTT. Its protein is CASSDDVDTEAFF. The J gene is TRBJ1-1, the V gene TRBV2; D uncertain. CDR3 size: 13 residues. The V gene's germline CDR1 is SNHLY and CDR2 FYNNEI. Between the trimmed V and J ends, which lost 3 bases and 3 bases, there was a span of 8 bases.

This clonotype has just a few counts. The gene calls are TRBV27 and TRBJ2-1, with TRBD2 matching over 9 bases. The germline V gene encodes CDR1 MNHEY and CDR2 SMNVEV (reference sequence). This CDR3 has 13 residues. With 4 bases clipped from V and 7 bases from J, the junction kept 2 bases outside the gene matches. CDR3 region: CASSWGLANEQFF. The CDR3 DNA sequence: TGTGCCAGCAGTTGGGGACTAGCTAATGAGCAGTTCTTC.

This sequence joins TRBV6-2 or TRBV6-3 and TRBJ2-7, with 12 bases lining up with TRBD2. With V trimmed by 5 bases and J by 7 bases, 12 bases remained unmatched. This CDR3 has 16 amino acids. Germline V lookup: CDR1 MNHEY, CDR2 SVGEGT. The CDR3 region has the DNA TGTGCCAGCAGTCTGACTAGCGGGGGAACCCCTTGGGAGCAGTACTTC. Amino acids: CASSLTSGGTPWEQYF.

This chain links TRBV10-3 with TRBJ2-4; 10 nucleotides agree with TRBD1. Germline CDR1 ENHRY, CDR2 SYGVKD. CDR3 length: 17 amino acids. After removal of 0 bases from V and 1 base from J, the junction contained 3 bases not matched to a gene. CDR3 DNA sequence: TGTGCCATCAGTGAGTCGGGGACAGGGGTCGCCAAAAACATTCAGTACTTC. Amino acid sequence: CAISESGTGVAKNIQYF.

The gene calls are TRBV7-9 and TRBJ1-3; D is perhaps TRBD1 (6 bases). Germline-derived CDR1 and CDR2 are SEHNR and FQNEAQ (reference sequence). This CDR3 is 15 amino acids long. The V gene lost 5 bases and the J gene lost 1 base, with 12 bases spanning the gap. For the CDR3, the DNA is TGTGCCAGCAGCCGGACAGAACGTTCTGGAAACACCATATATTTT. It yields the protein CASSRTERSGNTIYF.

This clonotype was detected many times. The chain is built from TRBV3-1 and TRBJ1-5; D is unresolved. Germline CDR1 reads LGHDT; CDR2 reads YNNKEL (reference sequence). The V and J ends lost 3 bases and 5 bases respectively, with 14 bases between them. The CDR3 spans 15 residues. The CDR3 loop is CASSQGRWAHQPQHF. The CDR3 bases are TGTGCCAGCAGCCAGGGAAGATGGGCCCATCAGCCCCAGCATTTT. The full variable domain, completed using reference TRBV3-1 and TRBJ1-5, is DTAVSQTPKYLVTQMGNDKSIKCEQNLGHDTMYWYKQDSKKFLKIMFSYNNKELIINETVPNRFSPKSPDKAHLNLHINSLELGDSAVYFCASSQGRWAHQPQHFGDGTRLSIL.

In regard to this clonotype: A much larger clone differs by one base, so this may be a read error. The chain links TRBV28 to TRBJ2-3; D not resolved. CDR3 size: 13 residues. CDR1 MDHEN and CDR2 SYDVKM come from the germline V gene. The CDR3 DNA sequence: TGTGCCAGCAAAAGGTGGGAAACAGCTACGCAGTATTTT. Translating gives CASKRWETATQYF.

This chain joins TRBV5-1 and TRBJ2-5; TRBD1 agrees at 8 bases. The germline V gene encodes CDR1 SGHRS and CDR2 YFSETQ. The CDR3 is 16 amino acids. V shed 0 bases, J shed 5 bases, and the junction held 9 bases outside the gene matches. CDR3 sequence reads: CASSLVVAGGVETQYF. CDR3 in DNA: TGCGCCAGCAGCTTGGTGGTGGCAGGGGGCGTGGAGACCCAGTACTTC.

This clonotype appeared a few times. The gene calls are TRBV6-2 or TRBV6-3 and TRBJ1-5; D may be TRBD1 (6 bases). The V gene lost 7 bases and the J gene lost 6 bases, with 16 bases spanning the gap. Per germline, CDR1 MNHEY and CDR2 SVGEGT. There are 14 residues in the CDR3. CDR3 amino acids: CASTTRGGSQPQHF. Written as DNA, the CDR3 is TGTGCCAGCACCACCAGGGGCGGTAGTCAGCCCCAGCATTTT.

This chain uses TRBV20-1 with TRBJ1-1, with D uncertain. Trimming removed 2 bases at V and 12 bases at J, with 25 bases between. CDR3 length equals 15 residues. Germline V lookup: CDR1 DFQATT, CDR2 SNEGSKA (reference sequence). The CDR3, as DNA: TGCAGTGCTAGACCCCGGGAGGGTTATAAAATTCGGACTTTCTTT. Translated, it gives CSARPREGYKIRTFF.

This clonotype was counted only a few times. The rearrangement uses TRBV5-1 and TRBJ2-6; D gene ambiguous. The CDR3 has 15 residues. The germline CDR1 and CDR2 sequences are SGHRS and YFSETQ. The V and J ends lost 6 bases and 0 bases respectively, with 10 bases between them. The CDR3 loop reads CASKRAFSGANVLTF. In DNA form, the CDR3 reads TGCGCCAGCAAAAGAGCGTTCTCTGGGGCCAACGTCCTGACTTTC.

The V and J genes are TRBV12-3 or TRBV12-4 and TRBJ1-5; no clear D gene. V lost 2 bases and J 8 bases, leaving 10 bases between the germline ends. This CDR3 comprises 13 residues. CDR3 loop: CASSLNMGEPQHF. DNA of the CDR3: TGTGCCAGCAGTTTAAATATGGGAGAGCCCCAGCATTTT.

This clonotype was counted ten times or more. The chain couples TRBV11-2 to TRBJ2-7, with 8 bases identical to TRBD1. This CDR3 comprises 14 residues. Germline V gene sequence: CDR1 SGHAT, CDR2 FQNNGV. V was pared by 5 bases and J by 3 bases, with 6 bases of the junction left unmatched. CDR3 DNA sequence: TGTGCCAGCAGCCTGGACAGGGTTATCTACGAGCAGTACTTC. Encoded protein: CASSLDRVIYEQYF.

This clonotype was seen many times. This chain uses TRBV6-1 with TRBJ1-5, with 7 positions matching TRBD1. This CDR3 has 14 residues. The germline gives CDR1 MNHNS, CDR2 SASEGT. After removal of 5 bases from V and 5 bases from J, the junction contained 6 bases not matched to a gene. The CDR3 protein is CASSTTGFDQPQHF. Written as DNA, the CDR3 is TGTGCCAGCAGTACGACAGGGTTCGATCAGCCCCAGCATTTT.

This clonotype has a count of ten or more. The V call is TRBV9, the J call TRBJ1-2; 10 bases are a match to TRBD1. V shed 3 bases, J shed 7 bases, and the junction held 9 bases outside the gene matches. There are 15 residues in the CDR3. Germline V gene lookup returns CDR1 SGDLS and CDR2 YYNGEE. DNA of the CDR3: TGTGCCAGCAGCGCCTCAGCGTGGGACAGGGGTGGCTACACCTTC. It is translated as CASSASAWDRGGYTF.